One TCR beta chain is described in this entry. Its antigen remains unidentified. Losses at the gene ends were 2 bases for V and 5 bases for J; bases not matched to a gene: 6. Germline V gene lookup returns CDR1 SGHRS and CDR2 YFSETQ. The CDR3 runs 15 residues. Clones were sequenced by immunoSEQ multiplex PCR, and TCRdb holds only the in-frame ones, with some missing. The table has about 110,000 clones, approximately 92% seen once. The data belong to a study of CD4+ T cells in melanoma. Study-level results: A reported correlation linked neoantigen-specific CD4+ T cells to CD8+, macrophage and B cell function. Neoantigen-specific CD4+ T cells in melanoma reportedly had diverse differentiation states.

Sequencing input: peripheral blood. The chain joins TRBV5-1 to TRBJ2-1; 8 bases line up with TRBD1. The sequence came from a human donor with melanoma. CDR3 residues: CASSFLQGGNNEQFF. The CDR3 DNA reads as TGCGCCAGCAGCTTTTTACAGGGGGGAAACAATGAGCAGTTCTTC.